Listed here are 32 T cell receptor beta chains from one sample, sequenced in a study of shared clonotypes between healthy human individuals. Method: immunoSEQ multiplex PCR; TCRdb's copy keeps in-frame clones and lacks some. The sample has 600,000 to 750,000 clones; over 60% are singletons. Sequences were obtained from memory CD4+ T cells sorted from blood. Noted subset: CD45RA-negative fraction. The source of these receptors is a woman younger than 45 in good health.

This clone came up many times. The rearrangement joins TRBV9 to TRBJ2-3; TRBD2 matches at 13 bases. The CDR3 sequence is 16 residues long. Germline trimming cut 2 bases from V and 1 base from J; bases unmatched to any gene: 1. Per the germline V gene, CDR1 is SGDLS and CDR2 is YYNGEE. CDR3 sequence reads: CASSVGLAGGTDTQYF. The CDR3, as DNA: TGTGCCAGCAGCGTCGGACTAGCGGGGGGCACAGATACGCAGTATTTT.

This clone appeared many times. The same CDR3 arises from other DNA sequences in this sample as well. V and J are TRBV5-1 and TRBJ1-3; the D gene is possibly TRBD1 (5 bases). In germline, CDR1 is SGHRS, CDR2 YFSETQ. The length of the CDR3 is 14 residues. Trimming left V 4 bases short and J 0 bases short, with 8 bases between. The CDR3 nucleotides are TGCGCCAGCAGCCCCGGGACCTCTGGAAACACCATATATTTT. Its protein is CASSPGTSGNTIYF.

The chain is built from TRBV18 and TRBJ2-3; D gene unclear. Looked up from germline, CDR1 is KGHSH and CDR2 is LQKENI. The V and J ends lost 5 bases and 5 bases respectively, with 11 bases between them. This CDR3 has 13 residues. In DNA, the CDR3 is TGTGCCAGCTCATCCACGACGGGAGATACGCAGTATTTT. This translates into CASSSTTGDTQYF.

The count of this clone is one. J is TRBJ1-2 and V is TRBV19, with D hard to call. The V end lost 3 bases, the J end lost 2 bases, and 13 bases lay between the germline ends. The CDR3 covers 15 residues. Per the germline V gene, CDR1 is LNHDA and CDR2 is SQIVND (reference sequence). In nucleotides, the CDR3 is TGTGCCAGTAGTATCCAGAGAGTACCAAACTATGGCTACACCTTC. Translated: CASSIQRVPNYGYTF. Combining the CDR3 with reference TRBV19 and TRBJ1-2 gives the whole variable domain DGGITQSPKYLFRKEGQNVTLSCEQNLNHDAMYWYRQDPGQGLRLIYYSQIVNDFQKGDIAEGYSVSREKKESFPLTVTSAQKNPTAFYLCASSIQRVPNYGYTFGSGTRLTVV.

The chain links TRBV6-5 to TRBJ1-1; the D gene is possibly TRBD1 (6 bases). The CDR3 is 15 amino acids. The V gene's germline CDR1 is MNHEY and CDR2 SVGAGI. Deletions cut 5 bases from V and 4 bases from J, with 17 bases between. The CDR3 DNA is TGTGCCAGCAGTCCCCCCGAGGGGGGGGCCACTGAAGCTTTCTTT. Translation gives CASSPPEGGATEAFF.

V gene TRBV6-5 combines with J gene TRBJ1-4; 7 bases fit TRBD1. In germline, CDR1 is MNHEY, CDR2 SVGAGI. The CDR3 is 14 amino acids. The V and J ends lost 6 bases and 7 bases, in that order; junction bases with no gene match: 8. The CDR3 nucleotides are TGTGCCAGCAGCCGCGACAGGGTTGCTGAAAAACTGTTTTTT. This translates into CASSRDRVAEKLFF.

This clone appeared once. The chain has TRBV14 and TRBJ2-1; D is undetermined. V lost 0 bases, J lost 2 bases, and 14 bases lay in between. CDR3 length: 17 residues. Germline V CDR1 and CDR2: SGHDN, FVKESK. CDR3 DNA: TGTGCCAGCAGCCAAGATCCCGGTCTAGGCCCCTACAATGAGCAGTTCTTC. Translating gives CASSQDPGLGPYNEQFF.

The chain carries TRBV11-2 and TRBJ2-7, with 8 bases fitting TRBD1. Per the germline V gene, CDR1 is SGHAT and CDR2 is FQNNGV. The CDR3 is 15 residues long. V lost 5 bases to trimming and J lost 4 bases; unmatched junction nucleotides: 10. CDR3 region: CASSQRQGKGYEQYF. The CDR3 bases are TGTGCCAGCAGCCAGAGACAGGGGAAGGGATACGAGCAGTACTTC.

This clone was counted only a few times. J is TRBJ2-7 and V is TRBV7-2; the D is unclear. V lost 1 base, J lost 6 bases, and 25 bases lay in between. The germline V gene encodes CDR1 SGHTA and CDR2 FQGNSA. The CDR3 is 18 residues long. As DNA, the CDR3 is TGTGCCAGCAGCTTAGTCGGCGGTGGAGCTAGTCGAGCCGGCGAGCAGTACTTC. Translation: CASSLVGGGASRAGEQYF.

The CDR3 DNA follows: TGTGCCATAGACACCGCGAATAACTATGGCTACACCTTC. Protein sequence: CAIDTANNYGYTF. The chain employs TRBV28 and TRBJ1-2, with D hard to call. Germline CDR1 is MDHEN and CDR2 is SYDVKM. The V and J ends lost 10 bases and 1 base respectively, with 13 bases between them. The CDR3 extends over 13 amino acids.

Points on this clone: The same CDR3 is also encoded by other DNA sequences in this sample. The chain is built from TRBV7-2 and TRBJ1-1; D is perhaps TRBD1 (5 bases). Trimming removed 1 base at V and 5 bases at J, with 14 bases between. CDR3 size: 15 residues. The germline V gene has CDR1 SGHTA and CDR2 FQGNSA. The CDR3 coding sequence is TGTGCCAGCAGCTTAGGGCCAGGGTTACGTACTGAAGCTTTCTTT. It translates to CASSLGPGLRTEAFF.

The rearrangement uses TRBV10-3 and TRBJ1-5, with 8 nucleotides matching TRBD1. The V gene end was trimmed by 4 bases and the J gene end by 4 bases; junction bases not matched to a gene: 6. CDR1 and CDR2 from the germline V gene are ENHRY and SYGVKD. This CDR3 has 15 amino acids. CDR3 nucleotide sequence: TGTGCCATCAGTGCCCAGGGACAGGCAAATCAGCCCCAGCATTTT. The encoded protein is CAISAQGQANQPQHF.

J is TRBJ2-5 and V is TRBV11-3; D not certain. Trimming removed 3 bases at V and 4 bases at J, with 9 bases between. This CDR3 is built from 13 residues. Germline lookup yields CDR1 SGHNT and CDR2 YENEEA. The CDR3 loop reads CASSFEVGETQYF. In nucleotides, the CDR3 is TGTGCCAGCAGCTTTGAGGTGGGAGAGACCCAGTACTTC.

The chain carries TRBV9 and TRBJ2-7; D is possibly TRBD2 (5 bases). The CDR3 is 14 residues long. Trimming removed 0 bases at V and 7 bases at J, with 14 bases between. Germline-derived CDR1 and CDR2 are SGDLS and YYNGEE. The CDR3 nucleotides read TGTGCCAGCAGCGTAGCAGCAGGCCCGGGGGAGCAGTACTTC. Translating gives CASSVAAGPGEQYF.

CDR3 in amino acids: CASSLIRRGGIQYF. The CDR3 DNA follows: TGTGCCAGCAGCTTAATCAGACGCGGGGGGATTCAGTACTTC. The rearrangement joins TRBV7-9 to TRBJ2-4; 8 bases line up with TRBD2. V shed 2 bases and J 10 bases; nucleotides not matched to a gene: 7. Germline assignment: CDR1 SEHNR and CDR2 FQNEAQ (reference sequence). The CDR3 is 14 amino acids.

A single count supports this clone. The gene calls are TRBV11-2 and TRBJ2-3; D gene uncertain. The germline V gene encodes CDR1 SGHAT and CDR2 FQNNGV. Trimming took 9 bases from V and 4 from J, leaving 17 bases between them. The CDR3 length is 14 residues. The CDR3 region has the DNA TGTGCCAGTCAGCTAGATCTTAGTTCAGATACGCAGTATTTT. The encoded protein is CASQLDLSSDTQYF.

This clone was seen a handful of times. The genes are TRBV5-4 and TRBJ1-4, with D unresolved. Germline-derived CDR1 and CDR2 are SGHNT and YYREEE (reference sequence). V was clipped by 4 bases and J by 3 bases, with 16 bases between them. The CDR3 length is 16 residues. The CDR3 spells CASSPGPNRPNEKLFF. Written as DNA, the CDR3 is TGTGCCAGCAGCCCGGGTCCCAACCGTCCTAATGAAAAACTGTTTTTT.

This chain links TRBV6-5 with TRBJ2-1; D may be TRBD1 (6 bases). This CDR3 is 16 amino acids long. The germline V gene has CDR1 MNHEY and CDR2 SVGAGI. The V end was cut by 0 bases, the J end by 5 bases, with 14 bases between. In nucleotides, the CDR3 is TGTGCCAGCAGTTACTCGTACAGGGCCGCCCACAATGAGCAGTTCTTC. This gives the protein CASSYSYRAAHNEQFF.

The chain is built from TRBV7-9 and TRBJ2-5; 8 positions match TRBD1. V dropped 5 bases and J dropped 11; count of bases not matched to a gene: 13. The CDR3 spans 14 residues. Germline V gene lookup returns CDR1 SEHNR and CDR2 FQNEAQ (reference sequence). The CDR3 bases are TGTGCCAGCAGCGAGGACAGGGCCAGTGGGGAGCAGTACTTC. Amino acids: CASSEDRASGEQYF. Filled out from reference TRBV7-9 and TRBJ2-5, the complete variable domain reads DTGVSQNPRHKITKRGQNVTFRCDPISEHNRLYWYRQTLGQGPEFLTYFQNEAQLEKSRLLSDRFSAERPKGSFSTLEIQRTEQGDSAMYLCASSEDRASGEQYFGPGTRLLVL.

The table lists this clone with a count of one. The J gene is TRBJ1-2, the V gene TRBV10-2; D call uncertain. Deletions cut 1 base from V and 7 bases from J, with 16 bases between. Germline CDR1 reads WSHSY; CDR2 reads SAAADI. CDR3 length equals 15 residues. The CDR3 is CASSEFLRTAVGYTF. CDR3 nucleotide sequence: TGCGCCAGCAGTGAGTTTCTTCGGACGGCGGTTGGCTACACCTTC.

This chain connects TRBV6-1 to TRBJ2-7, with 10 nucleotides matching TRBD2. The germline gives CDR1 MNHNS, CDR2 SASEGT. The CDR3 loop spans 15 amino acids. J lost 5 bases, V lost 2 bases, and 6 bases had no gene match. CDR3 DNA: TGTGCCAGCAGTGAATATGCTAGCGGGAGCAACGAGCAGTACTTC. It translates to CASSEYASGSNEQYF.

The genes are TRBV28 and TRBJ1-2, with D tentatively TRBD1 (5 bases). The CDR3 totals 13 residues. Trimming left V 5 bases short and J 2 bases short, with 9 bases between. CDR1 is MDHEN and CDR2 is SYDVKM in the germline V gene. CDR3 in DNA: TGTGCCAGCAGTCCACAGGAAAACTATGGCTACACCTTC. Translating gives CASSPQENYGYTF.

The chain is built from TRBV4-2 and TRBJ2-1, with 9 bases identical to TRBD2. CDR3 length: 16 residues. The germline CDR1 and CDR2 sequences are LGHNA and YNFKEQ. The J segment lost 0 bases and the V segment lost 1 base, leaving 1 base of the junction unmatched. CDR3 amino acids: CASSQGSGSSYNEQFF. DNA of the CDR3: TGTGCCAGCAGCCAAGGTAGCGGGAGCTCCTACAATGAGCAGTTCTTC.

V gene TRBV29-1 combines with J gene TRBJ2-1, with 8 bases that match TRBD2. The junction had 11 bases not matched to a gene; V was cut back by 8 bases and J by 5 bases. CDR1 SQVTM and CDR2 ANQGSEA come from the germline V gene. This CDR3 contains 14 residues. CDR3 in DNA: TGCAGCCTAACGATTAGCGGGGTTAACAATGAGCAGTTCTTC. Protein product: CSLTISGVNNEQFF.

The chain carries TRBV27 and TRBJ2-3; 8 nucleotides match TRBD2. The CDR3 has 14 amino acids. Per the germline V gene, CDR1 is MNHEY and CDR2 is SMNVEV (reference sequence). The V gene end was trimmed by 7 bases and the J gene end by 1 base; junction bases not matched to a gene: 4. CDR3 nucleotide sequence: TGTGCCAGCAATCCAGCGGGGGGCACAGATACGCAGTATTTT. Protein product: CASNPAGGTDTQYF.

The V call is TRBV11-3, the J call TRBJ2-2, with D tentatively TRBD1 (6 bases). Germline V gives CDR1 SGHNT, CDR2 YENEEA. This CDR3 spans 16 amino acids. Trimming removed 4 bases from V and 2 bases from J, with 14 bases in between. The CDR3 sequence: CASSSSGQRNTGELFF. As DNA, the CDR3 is TGTGCCAGCAGCTCCTCCGGACAGCGAAACACCGGGGAGCTGTTTTTT.

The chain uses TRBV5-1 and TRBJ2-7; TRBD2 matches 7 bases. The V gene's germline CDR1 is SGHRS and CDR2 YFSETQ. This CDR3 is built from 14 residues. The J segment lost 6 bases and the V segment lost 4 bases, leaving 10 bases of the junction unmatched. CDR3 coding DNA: TGCGCCAGCAGCCCCAGCGGGACCAGGTTCGAGCAGTACTTC. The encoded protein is CASSPSGTRFEQYF. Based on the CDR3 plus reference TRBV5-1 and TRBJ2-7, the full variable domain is KAGVTQTPRYLIKTRGQQVTLSCSPISGHRSVSWYQQTPGQGLQFLFEYFSETQRNKGNFPGRFSGRQFSNSRSEMNVSTLELGDSALYLCASSPSGTRFEQYFGPGTRLTVT.

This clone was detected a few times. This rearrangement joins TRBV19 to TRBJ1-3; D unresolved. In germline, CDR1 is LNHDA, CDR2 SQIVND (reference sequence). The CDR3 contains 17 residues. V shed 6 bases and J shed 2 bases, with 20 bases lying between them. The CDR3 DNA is TGTGCCAGTAGGACACCCAAAGGACGGACCACTGGAAACACCATATATTTT. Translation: CASRTPKGRTTGNTIYF.

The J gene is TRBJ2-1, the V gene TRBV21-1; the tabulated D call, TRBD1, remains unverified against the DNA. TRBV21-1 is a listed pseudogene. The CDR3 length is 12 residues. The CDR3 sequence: CASSNVGTGEFF. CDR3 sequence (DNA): TGTGCCAGCAGCAACGTCGGGACAGGCGAGTTCTTC.

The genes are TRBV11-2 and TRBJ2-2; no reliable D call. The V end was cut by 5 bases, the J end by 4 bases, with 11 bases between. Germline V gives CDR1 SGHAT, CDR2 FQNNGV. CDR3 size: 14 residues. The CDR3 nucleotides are TGTGCCAGCAGCCTAAAGGCAGGCACCGGGGAGCTGTTTTTT. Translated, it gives CASSLKAGTGELFF.

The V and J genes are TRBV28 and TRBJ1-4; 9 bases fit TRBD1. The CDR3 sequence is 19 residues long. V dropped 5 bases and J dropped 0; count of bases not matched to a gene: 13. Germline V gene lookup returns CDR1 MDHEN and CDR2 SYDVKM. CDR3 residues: CASSPVTGGWLTTNEKLFF. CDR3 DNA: TGTGCCAGCAGTCCCGTAACAGGGGGCTGGCTCACAACTAATGAAAAACTGTTTTTT. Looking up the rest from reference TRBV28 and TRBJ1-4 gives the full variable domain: DVKVTQSSRYLVKRTGEKVFLECVQDMDHENMFWYRQDPGLGLRLIYFSYDVKMKEKGDIPEGYSVSREKKERFSLILESASTNQTSMYLCASSPVTGGWLTTNEKLFFGSGTQLSVL.

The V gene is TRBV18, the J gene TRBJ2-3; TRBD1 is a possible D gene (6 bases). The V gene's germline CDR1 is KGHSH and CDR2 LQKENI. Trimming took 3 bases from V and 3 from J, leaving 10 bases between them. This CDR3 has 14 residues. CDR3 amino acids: CASSPDRLTDTQYF. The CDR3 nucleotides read TGTGCCAGCTCACCGGACAGATTAACAGATACGCAGTATTTT.